This TCR beta chain originates from a study of CXCR3-negative and CXCR3-positive naive CD8 T cells. Study-wide findings and caveats: Both of the naive subsets showed about the same high diversity, but memory CD8+ cells had much less. The study found more hydrophobic TRB CDR3s in CXCR3-positive naive cells than in CXCR3-negative naive cells. It was found that naive subsets had comparable surface CD5, and TCR strength was inferred from TRB CDR3 properties. Similar TRBV-TRBJ gene usage was seen in naive CXCR3-negative and CXCR3-positive cells, but not in memory cells.

A word on this clonotype: What it binds is not known.

5' RACE that incorporated UMI labels was used to prepare the TRB cDNA libraries. TCRdb reprocessed the 5' RACE reads and stores each CDR3 protein as one record, lacking DNA. The sample table includes 6,000 to 7,000 distinct CDR3 sequences. The sorting of each CD8+ T cell subset was done in triplicate, at about 300,000 cells each. Germline V lookup: CDR1 MGHRA, CDR2 YSYEKL. The CDR3 is 16 amino acids. The receptor's source is a human donor in good health. Some clones in this sample may be carry-over from other donors' samples. The chain recombines TRBV4-1 with TRBJ2-7; TCRdb calls TRBD1, which cannot be checked without DNA. Sequenced input: naive CXCR3+ CD8+ T cells from blood. The subset denotes: CD45RO-CCR7+CD27+CD95- naive CD8+ T cells expressing CXCR3 (TNR3+). The CDR3 here is CASTSTPGTDSYEQYF.